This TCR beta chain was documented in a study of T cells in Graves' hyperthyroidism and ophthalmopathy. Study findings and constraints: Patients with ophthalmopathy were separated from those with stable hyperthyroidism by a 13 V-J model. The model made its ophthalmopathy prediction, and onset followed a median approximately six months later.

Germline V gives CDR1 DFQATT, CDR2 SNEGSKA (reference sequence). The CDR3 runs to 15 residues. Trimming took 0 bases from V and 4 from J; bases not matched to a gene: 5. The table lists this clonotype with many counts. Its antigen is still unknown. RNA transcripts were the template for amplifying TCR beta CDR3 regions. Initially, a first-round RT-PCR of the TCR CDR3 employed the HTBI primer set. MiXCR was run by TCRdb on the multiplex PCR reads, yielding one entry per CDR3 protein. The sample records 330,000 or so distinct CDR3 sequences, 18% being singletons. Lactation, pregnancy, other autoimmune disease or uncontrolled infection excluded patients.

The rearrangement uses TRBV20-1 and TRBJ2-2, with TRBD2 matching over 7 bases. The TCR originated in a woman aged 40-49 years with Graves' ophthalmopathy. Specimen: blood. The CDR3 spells CSARDTGRRTGELFF. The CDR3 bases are TGCAGTGCTAGAGATACCGGGAGGCGCACCGGGGAGCTGTTTTTT.